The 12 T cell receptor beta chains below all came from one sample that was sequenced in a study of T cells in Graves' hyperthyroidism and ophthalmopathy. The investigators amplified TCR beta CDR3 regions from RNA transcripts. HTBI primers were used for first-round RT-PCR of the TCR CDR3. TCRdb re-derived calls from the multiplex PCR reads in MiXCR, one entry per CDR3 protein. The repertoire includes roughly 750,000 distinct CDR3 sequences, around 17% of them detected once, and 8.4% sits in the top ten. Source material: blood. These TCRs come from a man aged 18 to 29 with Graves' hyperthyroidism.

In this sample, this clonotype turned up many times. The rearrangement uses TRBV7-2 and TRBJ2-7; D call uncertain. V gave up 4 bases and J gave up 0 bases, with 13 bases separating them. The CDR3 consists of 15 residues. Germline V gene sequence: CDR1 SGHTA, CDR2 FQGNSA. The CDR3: CASSSLAVISYEQYF. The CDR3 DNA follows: TGTGCCAGCAGCTCCCTCGCCGTTATCTCCTACGAGCAGTACTTC.

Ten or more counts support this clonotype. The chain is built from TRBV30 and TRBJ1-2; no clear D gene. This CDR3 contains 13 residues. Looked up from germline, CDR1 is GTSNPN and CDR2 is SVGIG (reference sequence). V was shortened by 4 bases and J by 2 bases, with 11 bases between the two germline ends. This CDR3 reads CAWTVGENYGYTF. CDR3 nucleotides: TGTGCCTGGACCGTGGGCGAAAACTATGGCTACACCTTC.

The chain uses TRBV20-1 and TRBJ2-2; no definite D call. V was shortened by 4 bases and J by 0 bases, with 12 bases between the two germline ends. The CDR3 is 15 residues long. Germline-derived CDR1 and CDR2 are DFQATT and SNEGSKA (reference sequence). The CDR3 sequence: CSATSTGANTGELFF. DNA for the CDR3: TGCAGTGCTACCTCGACCGGTGCGAACACCGGGGAGCTGTTTTTT.

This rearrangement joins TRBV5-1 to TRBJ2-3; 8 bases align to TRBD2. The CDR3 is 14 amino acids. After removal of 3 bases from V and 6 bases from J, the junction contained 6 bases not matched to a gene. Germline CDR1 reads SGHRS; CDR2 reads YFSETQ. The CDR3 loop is CASSSRSSGDTQYF. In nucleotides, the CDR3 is TGCGCCAGCAGCTCCCGTTCTAGCGGGGATACGCAGTATTTT.

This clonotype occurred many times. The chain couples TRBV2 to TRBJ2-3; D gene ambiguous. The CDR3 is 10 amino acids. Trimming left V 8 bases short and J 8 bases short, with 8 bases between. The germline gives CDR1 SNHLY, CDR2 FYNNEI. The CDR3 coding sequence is TGTGCCAGCCGCAGTACTACGCAGTATTTT. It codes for CASRSTTQYF.

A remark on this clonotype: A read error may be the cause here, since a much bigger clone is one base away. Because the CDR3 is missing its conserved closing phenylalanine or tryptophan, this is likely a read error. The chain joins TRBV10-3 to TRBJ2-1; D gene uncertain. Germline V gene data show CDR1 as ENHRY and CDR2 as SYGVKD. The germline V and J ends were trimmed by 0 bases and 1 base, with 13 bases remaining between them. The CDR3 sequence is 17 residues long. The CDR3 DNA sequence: TGTGCCATCAGTGAGTCGAGCGCCGCGGAATCCTACAATGAGCAGTTCCTC. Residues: CAISESSAAESYNEQFL.

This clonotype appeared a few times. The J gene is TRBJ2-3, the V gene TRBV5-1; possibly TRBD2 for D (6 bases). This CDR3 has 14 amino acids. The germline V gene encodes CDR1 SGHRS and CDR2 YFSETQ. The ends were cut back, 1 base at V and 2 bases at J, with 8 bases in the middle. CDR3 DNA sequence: TGCGCCAGCAGCTTGTGGCGGGACACAGATACGCAGTATTTT. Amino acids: CASSLWRDTDTQYF.

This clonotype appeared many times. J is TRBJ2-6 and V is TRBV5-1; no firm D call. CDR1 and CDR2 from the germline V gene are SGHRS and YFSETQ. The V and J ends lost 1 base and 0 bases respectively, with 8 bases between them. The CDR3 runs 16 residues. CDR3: CASSLQVGSGANVLTF. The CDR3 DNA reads TGCGCCAGCAGCTTGCAGGTTGGCTCTGGGGCCAACGTCCTGACTTTC.

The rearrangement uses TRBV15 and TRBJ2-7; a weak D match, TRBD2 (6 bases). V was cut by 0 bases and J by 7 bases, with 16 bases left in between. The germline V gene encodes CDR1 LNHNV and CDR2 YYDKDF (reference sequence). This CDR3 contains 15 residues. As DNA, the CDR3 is TGTGCCACCAGCAGAGATAGGGACTTCTCAGTAGAGCAGTACTTC. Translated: CATSRDRDFSVEQYF.

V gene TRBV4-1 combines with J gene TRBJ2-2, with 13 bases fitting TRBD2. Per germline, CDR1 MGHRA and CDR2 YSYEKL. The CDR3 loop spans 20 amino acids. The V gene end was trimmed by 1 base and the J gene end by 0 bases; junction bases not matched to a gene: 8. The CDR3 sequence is CASSQVGVGLAGTNTGELFF. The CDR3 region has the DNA TGCGCCAGCAGCCAAGTCGGCGTGGGACTAGCGGGGACGAACACCGGGGAGCTGTTTTTT.

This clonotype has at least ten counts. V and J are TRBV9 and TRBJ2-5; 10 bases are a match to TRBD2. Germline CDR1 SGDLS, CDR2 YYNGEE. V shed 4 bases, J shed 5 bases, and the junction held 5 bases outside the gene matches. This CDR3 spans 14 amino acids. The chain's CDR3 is CASSKGLARETQYF. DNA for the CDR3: TGTGCCAGCAGCAAGGGACTAGCGAGGGAGACCCAGTACTTC.

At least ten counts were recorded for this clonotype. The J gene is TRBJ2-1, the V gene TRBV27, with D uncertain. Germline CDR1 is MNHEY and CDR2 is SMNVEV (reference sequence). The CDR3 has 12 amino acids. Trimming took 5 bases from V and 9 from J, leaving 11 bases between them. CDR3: CASSPSRVEQFF. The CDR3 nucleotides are TGTGCCAGCAGTCCCTCCCGGGTTGAGCAGTTCTTC.